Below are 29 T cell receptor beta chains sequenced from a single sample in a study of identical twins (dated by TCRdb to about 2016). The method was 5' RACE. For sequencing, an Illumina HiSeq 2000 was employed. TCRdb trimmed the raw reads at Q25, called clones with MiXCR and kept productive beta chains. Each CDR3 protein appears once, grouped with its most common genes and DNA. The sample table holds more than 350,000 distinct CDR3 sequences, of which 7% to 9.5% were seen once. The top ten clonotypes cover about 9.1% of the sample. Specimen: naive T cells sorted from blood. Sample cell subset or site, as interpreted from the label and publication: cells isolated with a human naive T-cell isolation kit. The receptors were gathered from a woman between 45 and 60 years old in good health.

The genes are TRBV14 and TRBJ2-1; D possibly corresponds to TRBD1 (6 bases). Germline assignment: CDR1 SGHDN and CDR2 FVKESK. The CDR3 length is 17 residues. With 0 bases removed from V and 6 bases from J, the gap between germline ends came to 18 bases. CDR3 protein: CASSQDWGEEQGNEQFF. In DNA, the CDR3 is TGTGCCAGCAGCCAAGATTGGGGAGAGGAACAGGGCAATGAGCAGTTCTTC.

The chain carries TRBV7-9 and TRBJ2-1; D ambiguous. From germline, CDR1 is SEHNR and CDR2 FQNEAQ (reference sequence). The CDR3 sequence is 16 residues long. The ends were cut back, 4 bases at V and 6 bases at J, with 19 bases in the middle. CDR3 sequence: CASSSRLLGPPNEQFF. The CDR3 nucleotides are TGTGCCAGCAGCTCAAGACTGTTAGGACCGCCCAATGAGCAGTTCTTC.

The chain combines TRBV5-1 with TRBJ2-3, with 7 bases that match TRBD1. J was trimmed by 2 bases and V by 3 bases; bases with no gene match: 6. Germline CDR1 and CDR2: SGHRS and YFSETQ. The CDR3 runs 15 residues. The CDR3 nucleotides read TGCGCCAGCAGCTCCTGGGGACAGCTCACAGATACGCAGTATTTT. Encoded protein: CASSSWGQLTDTQYF.

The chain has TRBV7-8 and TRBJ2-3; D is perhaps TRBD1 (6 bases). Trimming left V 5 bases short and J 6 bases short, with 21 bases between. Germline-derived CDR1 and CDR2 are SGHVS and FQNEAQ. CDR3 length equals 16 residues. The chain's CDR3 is CASSKDVTGWGDTQYF. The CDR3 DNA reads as TGTGCCAGCAGCAAAGACGTCACAGGGTGGGGGGATACGCAGTATTTT. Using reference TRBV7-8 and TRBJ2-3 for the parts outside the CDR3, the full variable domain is GAGVSQSPRYKVAKRGQDVALRCDPISGHVSLFWYQQALGQGPEFLTYFQNEAQLDKSGLPSDRFFAERPEGSVSTLKIQRTQQEDSAVYLCASSKDVTGWGDTQYFGPGTRLTVL.

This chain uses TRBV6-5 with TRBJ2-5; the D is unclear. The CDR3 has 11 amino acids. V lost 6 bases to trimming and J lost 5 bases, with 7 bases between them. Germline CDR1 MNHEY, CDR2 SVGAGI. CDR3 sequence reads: CASRVSETQYF. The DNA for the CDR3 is TGTGCCAGCAGGGTTTCGGAGACCCAGTACTTC.

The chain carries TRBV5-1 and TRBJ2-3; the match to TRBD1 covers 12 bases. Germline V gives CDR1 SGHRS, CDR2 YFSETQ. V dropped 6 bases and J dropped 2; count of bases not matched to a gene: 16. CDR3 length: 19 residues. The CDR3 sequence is CASKSTGTGGDTPTDTQYF. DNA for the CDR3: TGCGCCAGCAAGAGCACCGGGACAGGGGGCGATACTCCCACAGATACGCAGTATTTT.

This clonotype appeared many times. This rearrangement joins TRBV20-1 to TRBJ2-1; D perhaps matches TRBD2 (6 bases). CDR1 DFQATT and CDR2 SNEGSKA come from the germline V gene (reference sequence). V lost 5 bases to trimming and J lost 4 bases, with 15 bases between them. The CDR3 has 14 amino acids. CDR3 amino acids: CSAEGGRRYNEQFF. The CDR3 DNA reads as TGCAGTGCTGAAGGAGGGCGAAGATACAATGAGCAGTTCTTC.

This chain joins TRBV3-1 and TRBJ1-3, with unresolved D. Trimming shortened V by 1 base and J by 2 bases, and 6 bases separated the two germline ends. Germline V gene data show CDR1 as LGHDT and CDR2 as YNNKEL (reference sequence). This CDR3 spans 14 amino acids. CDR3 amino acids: CASSQGAAGNTIYF. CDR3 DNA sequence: TGTGCCAGCAGCCAAGGTGCGGCTGGAAACACCATATATTTT.

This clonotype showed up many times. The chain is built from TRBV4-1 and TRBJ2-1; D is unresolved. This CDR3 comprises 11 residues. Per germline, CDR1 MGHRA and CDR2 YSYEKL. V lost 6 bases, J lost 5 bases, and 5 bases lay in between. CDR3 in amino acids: CASRGNNEQFF. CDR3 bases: TGCGCCAGCAGGGGTAACAATGAGCAGTTCTTC.

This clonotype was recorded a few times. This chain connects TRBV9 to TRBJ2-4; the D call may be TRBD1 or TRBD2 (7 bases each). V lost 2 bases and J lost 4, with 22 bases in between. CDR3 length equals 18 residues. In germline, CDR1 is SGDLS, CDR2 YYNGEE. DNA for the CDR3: TGTGCCAGCAGCGTCAGGGGGGGACTATACGAAAATAAAAACATTCAGTACTTC. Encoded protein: CASSVRGGLYENKNIQYF.

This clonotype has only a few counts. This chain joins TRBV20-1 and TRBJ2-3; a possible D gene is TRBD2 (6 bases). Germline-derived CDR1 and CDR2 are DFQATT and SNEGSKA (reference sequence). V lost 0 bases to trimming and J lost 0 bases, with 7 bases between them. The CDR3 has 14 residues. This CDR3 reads CSARDSGSTDTQYF. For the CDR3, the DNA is TGCAGTGCTAGAGACAGCGGGAGCACAGATACGCAGTATTTT.

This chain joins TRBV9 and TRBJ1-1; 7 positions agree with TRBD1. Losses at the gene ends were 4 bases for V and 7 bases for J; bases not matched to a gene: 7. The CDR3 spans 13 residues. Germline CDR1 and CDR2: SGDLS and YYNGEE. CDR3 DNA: TGTGCCAGCAGCAACAGGGGCGTCGATGAAGCTTTCTTT. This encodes CASSNRGVDEAFF.

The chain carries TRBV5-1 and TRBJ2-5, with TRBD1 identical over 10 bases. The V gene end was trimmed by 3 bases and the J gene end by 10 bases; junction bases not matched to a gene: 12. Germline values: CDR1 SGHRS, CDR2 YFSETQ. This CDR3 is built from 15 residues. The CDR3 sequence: CASSSTGTGEMIQYF. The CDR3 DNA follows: TGCGCCAGCAGCTCGACCGGGACAGGGGAGATGATCCAGTACTTC.

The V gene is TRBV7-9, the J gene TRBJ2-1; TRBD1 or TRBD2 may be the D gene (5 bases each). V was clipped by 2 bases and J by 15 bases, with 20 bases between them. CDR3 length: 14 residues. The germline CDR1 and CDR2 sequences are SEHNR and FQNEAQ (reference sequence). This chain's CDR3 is CASSLSLLRGGLFF. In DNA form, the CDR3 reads TGTGCCAGCAGCTTATCTCTCCTGCGTGGGGGTCTGTTCTTC.

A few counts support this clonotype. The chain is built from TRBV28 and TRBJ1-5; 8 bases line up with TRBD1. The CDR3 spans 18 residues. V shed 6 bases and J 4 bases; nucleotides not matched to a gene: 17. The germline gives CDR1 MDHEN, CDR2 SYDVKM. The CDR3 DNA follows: TGTGCCAGCAGGGTTTTCGGACAGGGAATTCCCAAAAATCAGCCCCAGCATTTT. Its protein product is CASRVFGQGIPKNQPQHF.

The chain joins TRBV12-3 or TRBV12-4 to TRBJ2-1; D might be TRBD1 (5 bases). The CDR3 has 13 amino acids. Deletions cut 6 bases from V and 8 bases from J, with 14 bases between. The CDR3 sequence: CASRSPGLYEQFF. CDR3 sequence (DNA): TGTGCCAGCAGATCGCCAGGGCTCTATGAGCAGTTCTTC.

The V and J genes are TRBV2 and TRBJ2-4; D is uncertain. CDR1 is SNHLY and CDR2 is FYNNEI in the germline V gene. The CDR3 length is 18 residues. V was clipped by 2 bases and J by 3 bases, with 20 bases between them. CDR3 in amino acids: CASSEITALHSGKNIQYF. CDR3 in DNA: TGTGCCAGCAGTGAAATAACGGCCCTCCATTCAGGCAAAAACATTCAGTACTTC.

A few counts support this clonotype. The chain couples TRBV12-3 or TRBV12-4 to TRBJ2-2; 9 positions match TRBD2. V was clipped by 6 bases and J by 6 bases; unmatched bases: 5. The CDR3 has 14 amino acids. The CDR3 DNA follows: TGTGCCAGCAGACGACTAGCGGTGGCCGGGGAGCTGTTTTTT. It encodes CASRRLAVAGELFF.

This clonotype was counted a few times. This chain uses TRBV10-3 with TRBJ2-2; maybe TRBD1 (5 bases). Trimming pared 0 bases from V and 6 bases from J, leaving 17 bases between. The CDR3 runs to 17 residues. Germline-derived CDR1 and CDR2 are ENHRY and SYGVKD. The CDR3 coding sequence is TGTGCCATCAGTGAGTCATATGGTGAATGGGGCGCCGGGGAGCTGTTTTTT. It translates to CAISESYGEWGAGELFF.

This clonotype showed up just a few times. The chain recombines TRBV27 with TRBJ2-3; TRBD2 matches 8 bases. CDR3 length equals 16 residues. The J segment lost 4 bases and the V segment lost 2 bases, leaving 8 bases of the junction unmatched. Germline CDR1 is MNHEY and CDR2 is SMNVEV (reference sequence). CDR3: CASSLAGRASADTQYF. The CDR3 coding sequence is TGTGCCAGCAGTTTAGCCGGGAGGGCCTCGGCAGATACGCAGTATTTT.

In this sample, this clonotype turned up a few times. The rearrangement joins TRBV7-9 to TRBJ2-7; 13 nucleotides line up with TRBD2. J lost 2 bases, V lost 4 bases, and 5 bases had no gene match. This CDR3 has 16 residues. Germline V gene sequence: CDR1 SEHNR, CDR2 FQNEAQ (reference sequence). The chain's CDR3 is CASSSPGTSGTYEQYV. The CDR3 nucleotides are TGTGCCAGCAGCTCCCCCGGGACTAGCGGGACCTACGAGCAGTACGTC.

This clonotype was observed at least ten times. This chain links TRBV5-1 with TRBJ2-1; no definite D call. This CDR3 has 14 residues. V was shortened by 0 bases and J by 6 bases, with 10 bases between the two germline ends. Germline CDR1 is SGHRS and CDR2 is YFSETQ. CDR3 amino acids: CASSLAGQPNEQFF. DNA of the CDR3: TGCGCCAGCAGCTTGGCCGGGCAGCCCAATGAGCAGTTCTTC.

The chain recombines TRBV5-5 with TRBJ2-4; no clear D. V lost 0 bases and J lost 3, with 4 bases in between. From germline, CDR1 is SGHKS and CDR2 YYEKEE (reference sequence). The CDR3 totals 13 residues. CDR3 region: CASSLENKNIQYF. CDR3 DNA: TGTGCCAGCAGCTTGGAGAACAAAAACATTCAGTACTTC.

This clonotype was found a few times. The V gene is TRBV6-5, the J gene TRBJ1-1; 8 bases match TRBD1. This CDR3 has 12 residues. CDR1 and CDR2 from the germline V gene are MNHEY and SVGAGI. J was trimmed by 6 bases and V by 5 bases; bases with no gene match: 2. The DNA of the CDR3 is TGTGCCAGCAGTCAGGGGGCGGCTGAAGCTTTCTTT. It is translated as CASSQGAAEAFF.

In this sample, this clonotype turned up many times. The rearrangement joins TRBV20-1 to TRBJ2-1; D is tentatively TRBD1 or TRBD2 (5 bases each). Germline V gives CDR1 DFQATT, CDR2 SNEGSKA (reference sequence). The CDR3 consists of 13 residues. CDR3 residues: CSSRGQPGNEQFF. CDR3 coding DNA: TGCAGCAGCCGGGGCCAACCGGGCAATGAGCAGTTCTTC.

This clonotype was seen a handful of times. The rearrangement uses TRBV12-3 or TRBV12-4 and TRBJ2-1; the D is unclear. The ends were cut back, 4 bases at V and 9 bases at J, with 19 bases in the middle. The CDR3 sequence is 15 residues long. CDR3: CASSSLSGPGSEQFF. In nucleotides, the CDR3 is TGTGCCAGCAGTTCTTTATCCGGGCCCGGGTCTGAGCAGTTCTTC.

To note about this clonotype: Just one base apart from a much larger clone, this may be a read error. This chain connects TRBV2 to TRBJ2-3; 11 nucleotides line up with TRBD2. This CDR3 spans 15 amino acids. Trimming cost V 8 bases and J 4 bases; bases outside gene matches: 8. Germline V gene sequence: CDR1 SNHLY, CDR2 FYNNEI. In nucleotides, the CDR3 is TGTGCCAGCGGGGGACTAGCGGAAGAACCAGATACGCAGTATTTT. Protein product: CASGGLAEEPDTQYF.

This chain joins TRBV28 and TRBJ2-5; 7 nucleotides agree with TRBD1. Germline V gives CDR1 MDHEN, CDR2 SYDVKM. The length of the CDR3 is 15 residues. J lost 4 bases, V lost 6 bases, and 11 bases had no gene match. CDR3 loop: CASRLRQGRGETQYF. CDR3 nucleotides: TGTGCCAGCAGGCTCCGACAGGGCAGGGGAGAGACCCAGTACTTC.

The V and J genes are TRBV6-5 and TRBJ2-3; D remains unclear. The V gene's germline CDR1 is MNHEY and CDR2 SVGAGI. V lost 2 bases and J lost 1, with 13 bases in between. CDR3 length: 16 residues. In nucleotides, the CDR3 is TGTGCCAGCAGTTACCAGGTGGATTTACGCACAGATACGCAGTATTTT. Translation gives CASSYQVDLRTDTQYF.